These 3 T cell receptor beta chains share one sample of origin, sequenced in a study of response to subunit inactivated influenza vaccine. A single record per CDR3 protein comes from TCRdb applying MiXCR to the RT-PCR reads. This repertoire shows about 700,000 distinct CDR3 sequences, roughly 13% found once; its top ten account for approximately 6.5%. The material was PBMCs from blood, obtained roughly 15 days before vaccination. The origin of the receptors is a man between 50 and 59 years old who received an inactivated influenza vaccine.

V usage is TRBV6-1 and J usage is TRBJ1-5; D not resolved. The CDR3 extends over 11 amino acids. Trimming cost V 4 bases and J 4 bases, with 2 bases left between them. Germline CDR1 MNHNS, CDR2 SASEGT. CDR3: CASSGNQPQHF. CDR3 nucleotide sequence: TGTGCCAGCAGTGGGAATCAGCCCCAGCATTTT.

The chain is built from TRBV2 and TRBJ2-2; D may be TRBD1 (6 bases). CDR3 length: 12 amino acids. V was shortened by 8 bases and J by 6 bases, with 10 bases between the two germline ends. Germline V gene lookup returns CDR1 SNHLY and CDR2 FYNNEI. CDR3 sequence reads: CASDRQAGELFF. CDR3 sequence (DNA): TGTGCCAGCGATAGACAGGCCGGGGAGCTGTTTTTT.

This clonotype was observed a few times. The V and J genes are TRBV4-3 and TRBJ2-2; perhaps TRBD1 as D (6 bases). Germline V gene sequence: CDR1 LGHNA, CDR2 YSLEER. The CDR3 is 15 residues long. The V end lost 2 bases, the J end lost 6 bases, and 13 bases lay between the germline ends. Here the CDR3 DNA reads TGCGCCAGCAGCCAATTAAAGGGGGTACCCGGGGAGCTGTTTTTT. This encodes CASSQLKGVPGELFF.